The clone carrying this TCR beta chain has a count of ten or more. The antigen is undetermined. Germline V lookup: CDR1 WNHNN, CDR2 SYGVQD (reference sequence). Trimming stripped 6 bases from V and 1 base from J, with 10 bases between. The CDR3 spans 14 residues. This entry belongs to a study of T cells in Graves' hyperthyroidism and ophthalmopathy. RNA transcripts served as the template for amplifying TCR beta CDR3 regions. A set of HTBI primers served as the primers for a first-round RT-PCR of the TCR CDR3. TCRdb re-called the multiplex PCR reads with MiXCR, one entry per CDR3 protein. This sample has roughly 280,000 distinct CDR3 sequences, with around 22% found just once. Study results and limitations: It was a median approximately 7.1 months before onset that the model predicted ophthalmopathy.

This sample holds PBMCs from less than 11 ml fresh peripheral blood. The rearrangement uses TRBV10-1 and TRBJ2-4; no definite D call. This receptor was identified in a man between 25 and 39 years old with Graves' ophthalmopathy. The sample taken for sequencing was blood. This CDR3 is CASSDVGAKNIQYF. CDR3 nucleotides: TGCGCCAGCAGCGACGTGGGGGCCAAAAACATTCAGTACTTC.